These T cell receptor beta chains were read from a single sample in a study of control samples from healthy donors and cancer patients. Profiled with immunoSEQ multiplex PCR; TCRdb holds only in-frame clones, not every one. This repertoire shows over 150,000 clones, about 94% found once; its top ten account for around 6.2%. The specimen sequenced was blood. These receptors all stem from a middle-aged man in good health. The CDR3 runs from the conserved cysteine through the conserved F or W. A D gene is named only where the DNA matches it firmly. Size tells how often a clone was seen (once, few, many) or the class of an expanded clone, and some rows leave it out.

size | J | D | V | DNA | CDR3
- | TRBJ1-6 | TRBD1 | TRBV9 | TGTGCCAGCAGCACTACGACAGGGGTTGATAATTCACCCCTCCACTTT | CASSTTTGVDNSPLHF
- | TRBJ2-1 | - | TRBV27 | TGTGCCAGCAGTTTAATCGGCAATGAGCAGTTCTTC | CASSLIGNEQFF
- | TRBJ1-1 | - | TRBV21-1 | TGTGCCAGCTTGCAGGTGGACAGGGCCATGAACACTGAAGCTTTCTTT | CASLQVDRAMNTEAFF
- | TRBJ1-2 | - | TRBV19 | TGTGCCAGTAGTATAGCCCGGACAGCCCTTAACTATGGCTACACCTTC | CASSIARTALNYGYTF
- | TRBJ1-2 | TRBD1 | TRBV6-1 | TGTGCCAGCAGTGAAGGGACAGGGGTGATCTATGGCTACACCTTC | CASSEGTGVIYGYTF
- | TRBJ1-3 | - | TRBV28 | TGTGCCACCAGGCCACGAAGGGGCGCGTGGGGAAACACCATATATTTT | CATRPRRGAWGNTIYF
- | TRBJ1-1 | - | TRBV14 | TGTGCCAGCAGCCGAACCCTCAGGGGAAGCACTGAAGCTTTCTTT | CASSRTLRGSTEAFF
once | TRBJ1-1 | - | TRBV6-5 | TGTGCCAGCGGCGGATTTTCGGACACTGAAGCTTTCTTT | CASGGFSDTEAFF
- | TRBJ2-3 | - | TRBV2 | TGTGCCACCTTTGGGCCAAAGCTCGGCACAGATACGCAGTATTTT | CATFGPKLGTDTQYF
- | TRBJ1-4 | - | TRBV27 | TGTGCCAGCAGTTTGTCCCCGGACAGAACCCTGTTTTTT | CASSLSPDRTLFF
- | TRBJ2-1 | TRBD2 | TRBV27 | TGTGCCAGCAGTTTTGGGGAGGGTCATATCTCCTACAATGAGCAGTTCTTC | CASSFGEGHISYNEQFF
- | TRBJ1-1 | - | TRBV30 | TGTGCCTGGAGTACGACAGTTTACACTGAAGCTTTCTTT | CAWSTTVYTEAFF
- | TRBJ1-2 | - | TRBV7-2 | TGTGCCAGCAGCCTTTTGGACAACAGGGGCTACACCTTC | CASSLLDNRGYTF
- | TRBJ2-3 | TRBD2 | TRBV6-9 | TGTGCCAGCAGTTATTCGGGGACTAGCGGGGGGCCGGGTACGCAGTATTTT | CASSYSGTSGGPGTQYF
- | TRBJ1-3 | - | TRBV7-7 | TGTGCCAGCAGCCCGAGACAGCCATCCCTGGGTTCTGGAAACACCATATATTTT | CASSPRQPSLGSGNTIYF
once | TRBJ1-1 | TRBD1 | TRBV19 | TGTGCCAGTAGTATTGGGACAGGGAGGAACACTGAAGCTTTCTTT | CASSIGTGRNTEAFF
- | TRBJ2-5 | TRBD1 | TRBV5-4 | TGTGCCAGCAGCCGGGACAGGGGTTACTGGGAGACCCAGTACTTC | CASSRDRGYWETQYF
- | TRBJ2-7 | - | TRBV7-8 | TGTGCCAGCAGCTTAATCCCCAGGGCCTACGAGCAGTACTTC | CASSLIPRAYEQYF
once | TRBJ2-5 | - | TRBV6-5 | TGTGCCAGCAGTTACTCGACAGGCGAGACCCAGTACTTC | CASSYSTGETQYF
- | TRBJ2-2 | - | TRBV19 | TGTGCCAGTAGTCAACCAGGGGAGTTTGGCGGGGAGCTGTTTTTT | CASSQPGEFGGELFF
- | TRBJ2-4 | - | TRBV6-1 | TGTGCCAGCAGTGAAGTCGGTGTAGCCAAAAACATTCAGTACTTC | CASSEVGVAKNIQYF
- | TRBJ2-6 | - | TRBV19 | TGTGCCAGTAGTAGAGGCTCTGGGGCCAACGTCCTGACTTTC | CASSRGSGANVLTF
- | TRBJ2-7 | - | TRBV5-4 | TGTGCCAGCAGCCTGGACTACTGGGGAGAGCAGTACTTC | CASSLDYWGEQYF
- | TRBJ1-2 | TRBD1 | TRBV30 | TGTGCCGCACCTAGCCGGGACAGGGGGAAAAAATTGTATGGCTACACCTTC | CAAPSRDRGKKLYGYTF
- | TRBJ1-6 | - | TRBV6-6 | TGTGCCACCGCCTCCGGGACCGCGAATTCACCCCTCCACTTT | CATASGTANSPLHF
- | TRBJ1-4 | TRBD1 | TRBV2 | TGTGCCAGCATAGCAGGGGGCAGAGAAAAACTGTTTTTT | CASIAGGREKLFF
- | TRBJ1-5 | TRBD1 | TRBV5-3 | TGTGCCAGAAGCACCTCCAGGGGGCCCCAAAGAAATCAGCCCCAGCATTTT | CARSTSRGPQRNQPQHF
- | TRBJ1-2 | TRBD1 | TRBV5-1 | TGCGCCAGCAGCCCGGGGACAGCTTCCTATGGCTACACCTTC | CASSPGTASYGYTF
- | TRBJ2-3 | TRBD1 | TRBV28 | TGTGCCAGCAGTCTACCGGACAGGGCGGGCACAGATACGCAGTATTTT | CASSLPDRAGTDTQYF
- | TRBJ1-2 | - | TRBV12-3/TRBV12-4 | TGTGCCAGCAGTTTAGGTCAGGTCTATGGCTACACCTTC | CASSLGQVYGYTF
- | TRBJ1-3 | - | TRBV21-1 | TGTGCCAGCAGCATAGACTCGAGCTCTGGAAACACCATATATTTT | CASSIDSSSGNTIYF
once | TRBJ1-5 | TRBD1 | TRBV9 | TGTGCCAGCAGACCCAGGGGGAGTTTT | CASRPRGSF
- | TRBJ2-7 | - | TRBV30 | TGTGCCTGGAGTGCCGATATCCCGGGGGCCTACGAGCAGTACTTC | CAWSADIPGAYEQYF
few | TRBJ2-2 | TRBD1 | TRBV5-1 | TGCGCCAGCAGCCCGACCCCACAGGGGGCCGGCGGGGAGCTGTTTTTT | CASSPTPQGAGGELFF
- | TRBJ2-3 | - | TRBV10-1 | TGCGCCAGCAGTGAATTGAGACAGGAGGTGGATACGCAGTATTTT | CASSELRQEVDTQYF
- | TRBJ2-2 | - | TRBV7-2 | TGTGCCAGCAGCTTAGCCCCCAGCGGGGAGCTGTTTTTT | CASSLAPSGELFF
- | TRBJ2-1 | TRBD1 | TRBV5-1 | TGCGCCAGCAGTTCGGGACAGGGTTCCTACAATGAGCAGTTCTTC | CASSSGQGSYNEQFF
- | TRBJ1-2 | - | TRBV6-6 | TGTGCCAGCAGTTTCTACCAGGGGATCCTCTATGGCTACACCTTC | CASSFYQGILYGYTF
- | TRBJ1-3 | TRBD1 | TRBV19 | TGTGCCAGTAGTATCCTGGGACAGGTCTCTGGAAACACCATATATTTT | CASSILGQVSGNTIYF
once | TRBJ2-1 | TRBD2 | TRBV9 | TGTGCCAGCAGCGTAGAGGCGGGACTAGCGGGGGCGAATGAGCAGTTCTTC | CASSVEAGLAGANEQFF
- | TRBJ1-1 | - | TRBV10-2 | TGCGCCAGCAGATCGCTAGGGGCGGAAGCTTTCTTT | CASRSLGAEAFF
- | TRBJ1-2 | TRBD1 | TRBV6-2/TRBV6-3 | TGTGCCAGCAGTTACTCGGACAGGGGCGACTATGGCTACACCTTC | CASSYSDRGDYGYTF
- | TRBJ1-1 | - | TRBV19 | TGTGCCAGTAGTATGATGGTTGTGGGGGCAGGAGCTTTCTTT | CASSMMVVGAGAFF
- | TRBJ1-2 | - | TRBV28 | TGTGCCAGCAGTAAGGGGTCTACCACTGGCTATGGCTACACCTTC | CASSKGSTTGYGYTF
- | TRBJ1-2 | - | TRBV11-2 | TGTGCCAGCAGCTTAGGGACGGACTATGGCTACACCTTC | CASSLGTDYGYTF
- | TRBJ2-5 | - | TRBV12-3/TRBV12-4 | TGTGCCAGCAGTTTGGGACTCAAAGGGACCCAGTACTTC | CASSLGLKGTQYF
- | TRBJ2-1 | - | TRBV13 | TGTGCCAGCAGCTTAGGCACGGGCGGGGGCAGCTCCTACAATGAGCAGTTCTTC | CASSLGTGGGSSYNEQFF
once | TRBJ1-6 | - | TRBV19 | TGTGCCAGTAGTATAGCCGGCAGCTATAATTCACCCCTCCACTTT | CASSIAGSYNSPLHF
- | TRBJ1-3 | - | TRBV30 | TGTGCCTGGAGTATGGGGGCAGGTGGAAACACCATATATTTT | CAWSMGAGGNTIYF
- | TRBJ2-2 | TRBD2 | TRBV2 | TGTGCCAGCAGGGGCGGCTTAGCGGGGGCCGGGGAGCTGTTTTTT | CASRGGLAGAGELFF
- | TRBJ1-1 | - | TRBV9 | TGTGCCAGCAGCGCCTTTGGCACTGAAGCTTTCTTT | CASSAFGTEAFF
- | TRBJ2-7 | TRBD2 | TRBV7-2 | TGTGCCAGCAGCTTTGCGCGGGGGGCCCACGAGCAGTACTTC | CASSFARGAHEQYF
once | TRBJ2-7 | TRBD1 | TRBV19 | TGTGCCAGTGGGACAGGGGCAGTACACTACGAGCAGTACTTC | CASGTGAVHYEQYF
once | TRBJ1-6 | - | TRBV7-2 | TGTGCCAGCAGCCCCATAGCAGGGGTTGGTTCACCCCTCCACTTT | CASSPIAGVGSPLHF